The entry below describes one TCR beta chain. The CDR3 length is 12 residues. Germline lookup yields CDR1 LNHDA and CDR2 SQIVND (reference sequence). The ends were cut back, 5 bases at V and 5 bases at J, with 7 bases in the middle. These data belong to a study of blood T cell repertoires in COVID-19. Study information: Researchers got acute and convalescent COVID-19 samples from the United States, Italy and Spain. From T cells, B-cell-depleted T cells, or PBMCs came the material, which was cDNA or gDNA.

Authors' data handling: Amplifying reference gene primers gave estimates of nucleated cell counts. Clones were read by immunoSEQ multiplex PCR, and TCRdb kept only the in-frame ones, dropping some. The V and J calls and clone size are taken from that table; D and trimming were inferred from the DNA. The sample consists of more than 80,000 clones, approximately 82% of them appearing once. The sequencing sample was made of peripheral blood. V and J are TRBV19 and TRBJ1-5; D remains ambiguous. This sequence was found in a man aged 50-60 years with active or convalescent COVID-19. The CDR3 DNA reads as TGTGCCAGTAGTCCGTTGTATCAGCCCCAGCATTTT. Translation: CASSPLYQPQHF.